This T cell receptor beta chain was observed in a study of T cell responses to AZD1222 COVID-19 vaccine (dated by TCRdb to the early 2020s). For context, the study as a whole: AZD1222 recipients with second doses at about 4 weeks or about 12 weeks were pooled, because spike-specific TCR depth and breadth did not differ between schedules. TCR sequencing covered some 250 trial participants: 200 to 210 given two doses of AZD1222 and 26 given two doses of MenACWY control vaccine. Trial participants were enrolled by age into 18-55, 56-69 and 70-plus year subgroups, with roughly 160, 29 and 62 TCR-sequenced participants respectively. Points the paper makes about the study in general: Vaccine-associated CD4 TCRs spanned the whole spike protein, with dominant responses in regions 160-218 and 743-854. Because no samples from the day 14 peak response were available, repertoires could be characterized only after the peak T cell response. Conclusions about previously exposed vaccinees are limited, since just 6 or 7 AZD1222 recipients were seropositive for SARS-CoV-2 at baseline. The 56-69-year group was small, and its depth increase did not reach significance, likely because of low power. Spike-specific TCR breadth and depth rose significantly after two AZD1222 doses compared with day 0 and with MenACWY recipients. Most participants were white British and females outnumbered males, and the authors suggested that clonal diversity may have been underestimated. Reportedly, almost half of the unique spike-specific TCRs recognized epitopes lying outside the regions that are mutated in the B.1.351 and B.1.1.7 variants.

In the paper's terms, the time point label means: baseline before first vaccination. Samples from vaccinated people were obtained from the UK trials COV001 and COV002, which included a single-blind randomized controlled phase 2/3 trial of AZD1222 (ChAdOx1 nCoV-19) in healthy adults. Trial participant PBMC samples were collected at day 0 and day 28 after the second dose for TCRbeta chain sequencing. Turning to this clone: It has no known antigen specificity. Base qualities are not provided; no much larger clone lies one nucleotide away.

The CDR3 regions of human TCRbeta chains were analyzed by immunosequencing. Per the authors' processing: TCRs in the repertoires were compared against a reference library of SARS-CoV-2-specific TCRs that had been generated with the MIRA antigen-specificity platform. Breadth meant the fraction of unique TCRs that were SARS-CoV-2-associated, whereas depth meant the fraction of total T cells that were SARS-CoV-2-associated. Using the MIRA data, each spike-specific TCR was mapped to the spike region that the TCR reacts to and placed in a CD4 or CD8 class. Log10-transformed breadth and depth values were compared by one-way ANOVA with Sidak's multiple comparisons tests. TCRdb's version of the immuneACCESS table is confined to in-frame rearrangements and falls short of the full clone set. An unresolved V gene accounts for under half of the shortfall where checked; the remainder is of unknown origin. Clone size and the V and J calls come from that table; the DNA yielded D and trimming. Counted in this sample were 50,000 to 75,000 clones; around 75% of them appeared once. More than 13% of the sample is held by the ten biggest clonotypes.

The CDR3 covers 13 residues, taking in both the cysteine and the phenylalanine. Left in the record is the CDR3 DNA by itself, 39 bases read in frame from the first base. V and J are trimmed by 2 bases and 8 bases, and the gene matches miss 3 bases of the junction. For CDR1 and CDR2, the germline V gene lists MGHDK and SYGVNS. This receptor was taken from an adult in good health. The rearrangement joined TRBV25-1 to TRBJ1-1, with 9 bases in between that match TRBD1. Sequencing used peripheral blood, obtained on day 0 of AZD1222 vaccination. The DNA reads as follows: TGTGCCAGCAGTGAAGTTGGACAGGGGGAAGCTTTCTTT. Its protein is CASSEVGQGEAFF.